A selection of T cell receptor beta chains follows, all from one sample in a study of T cell repertoires in cytomegalovirus infection. TCRdb re-analysed the reads in MiXCR, keeping a single row per CDR3 protein. The sample records 300,000 to 400,000 distinct CDR3 sequences, 25% to 35% being singletons. No cognate antigen is known for these TCRs. The input for sequencing was cultured PBMCs, taken from culture after CMV antigen stimulation. The receptor set was obtained from a human donor in good health (CMV status not recorded). Some clones in this sample may be carry-over from other donors' samples. Each CDR3 is given with its conserved first and last residue. D genes are given only for firm matches. Some rows have no size entry. The others give once, few or many, or a class for an expanded clone.

>TRBV7-6|TRBJ2-7|many|.
CASSSGGESYEQYF
TGTGCCAGCAGCTCCGGCGGGGAATCCTACGAGCAGTACTTC
>TRBV18|TRBJ1-5|once|.
CASSRRDGGNQPQHF
TGTGCCAGCTCACGAAGGGACGGGGGCAATCAGCCCCAGCATTTT
>TRBV5-1|TRBJ1-5|.|TRBD1
CASSAGTGEGSNQPQHF
TGCGCCAGCAGCGCTGGGACAGGGGAGGGTAGCAATCAGCCCCAGCATTTT
>TRBV25-1|TRBJ2-1|.|.
CASSDRDPYNEQFF
TGTGCCAGCAGTGACAGGGACCCCTACAATGAGCAGTTCTTC
>TRBV6-6|TRBJ1-2|.|.
CAIREEGIMRTYGYTF
TGTGCCATCAGGGAGGAGGGGATCATGAGAACTTATGGCTACACCTTC
>TRBV12-3/TRBV12-4|TRBJ1-1|.|.
CASGTTGNTEAFF
TGTGCCAGCGGGACAACGGGAAACACTGAAGCTTTCTTT
>TRBV4-1|TRBJ2-4|few|TRBD1
CASSQVLGTDNLAKNIQYF
TGCGCCAGCAGCCAAGTATTAGGGACAGACAACTTAGCCAAAAACATTCAGTACTTC
>TRBV11-2|TRBJ2-1|few|.
CASSLGASATYEQFF
TGTGCCAGCAGCTTAGGTGCTAGCGCAACCTATGAGCAGTTCTTC
>TRBV12-3/TRBV12-4|TRBJ2-3|many|.
CASKRTAILSTDTQYF
TGTGCCAGCAAAAGGACGGCGATACTGAGCACAGATACGCAGTATTTT
>TRBV20-1|TRBJ1-1|few|.
CSAYSALTGTEAFF
TGCAGTGCTTACTCGGCTTTAACGGGGACTGAAGCTTTCTTT
>TRBV7-8|TRBJ2-3|many|.
CASSPGLTGGDTDTQYF
TGTGCCAGCAGCCCCGGACTTACAGGGGGGGACACAGATACGCAGTATTTT
>TRBV14|TRBJ2-7|few|.
CASSQGTYEQYF
TGTGCCAGCAGCCAAGGGACCTACGAGCAGTACTTC
>TRBV7-6|TRBJ2-3|.|TRBD2
CASSPGLAGGPDTQYF
TGTGCCAGCAGCCCCGGACTAGCGGGGGGGCCAGATACGCAGTATTTT
>TRBV7-9|TRBJ1-6|.|.
CASSLANRDSPLHF
TGTGCCAGCAGCTTAGCCAACAGGGACTCACCCCTCCACTTT
>TRBV28|TRBJ1-4|few|.
CASSDILNEKLFF
TGTGCCAGCTCGGACATCCTAAATGAAAAACTGTTTTTT
>TRBV12-3/TRBV12-4|TRBJ2-1|.|.
CASSLLGVEEQFF
TGTGCCAGCAGTTTATTAGGGGTTGAAGAGCAGTTCTTC
>TRBV29-1|TRBJ2-5|.|.
CSALRGLGETQYF
TGCAGCGCCCTGAGGGGACTGGGGGAGACCCAGTACTTC
>TRBV6-6|TRBJ1-2|.|TRBD1
CASLDRDYGYTF
TGTGCCAGCTTAGACAGGGACTATGGCTACACCTTC
>TRBV27|TRBJ2-7|few|.
CASSKGGAYEQYF
TGTGCCAGCAGCAAAGGAGGGGCTTACGAGCAGTACTTC
>TRBV30|TRBJ2-1|.|TRBD1
CAWNRGRNEQFF
TGTGCCTGGAACAGGGGAAGGAATGAGCAGTTCTTC
>TRBV25-1|TRBJ2-5|.|.
CASSDPGPQETQYF
TGTGCCAGCAGTGACCCTGGACCCCAAGAGACCCAGTACTTC
>TRBV28|TRBJ2-3|.|TRBD2
CASSLWNLLAGYPSTDTQYF
TGTGCCAGCAGTTTATGGAACCTACTAGCGGGGTACCCTAGCACAGATACGCAGTATTTT
>TRBV7-9|TRBJ2-1|.|.
CASSLGWEDNEQFF
TGTGCCAGCAGCTTAGGATGGGAGGACAATGAGCAGTTCTTC
>TRBV4-2|TRBJ2-7|few|.
CASSRSVTEMGEQYF
TGTGCCAGCAGCCGCTCGGTTACGGAAATGGGCGAGCAGTACTTC
>TRBV5-1|TRBJ2-1|few|TRBD2
CASSLASGGYNEQFF
TGCGCCAGCAGTCTTGCGAGCGGGGGATACAATGAGCAGTTCTTC
>TRBV6-1|TRBJ1-5|few|.
CASSGTVYSNQPQHF
TGTGCCAGCAGTGGGACAGTGTATAGCAATCAGCCCCAGCATTTT
>TRBV20-1|TRBJ2-3|.|TRBD2
CRAGGTDTQYF
TGCAGGGCGGGGGGGACAGATACGCAGTATTTT
>TRBV30|TRBJ2-2|few|.
CAWSDPNTGELFF
TGTGCCTGGAGCGACCCAAACACCGGGGAGCTGTTTTTT
>TRBV28|TRBJ2-2|.|.
CASDSPNTGELFF
TGTGCCAGCGATTCCCCGAACACCGGGGAGCTGTTTTTT
>TRBV7-2|TRBJ2-7|few|TRBD2
CASSPTSGIYEQYF
TGTGCCAGCAGTCCGACTAGCGGGATCTACGAGCAGTACTTC
>TRBV6-2/TRBV6-3|TRBJ2-1|.|TRBD2
CASSRSPPGGPSFEQFF
TGTGCCAGCAGTCGATCCCCGCCGGGGGGGCCTTCATTTGAGCAGTTCTTC
>TRBV20-1|TRBJ2-7|.|TRBD2
CSARDPSGTSAYEQYF
TGCAGTGCTAGAGATCCTAGCGGTACCTCTGCGTACGAGCAGTACTTC
>TRBV7-4|TRBJ2-2|few|.
CASSLSLQATGELFF
TGTGCCAGCAGCTTGTCTTTACAGGCAACCGGGGAGCTGTTTTTT
>TRBV6-6|TRBJ1-2|.|.
CASRSPDSLGYGYTF
TGTGCCAGCAGGTCCCCCGATTCCTTGGGCTATGGCTACACCTTC
>TRBV4-2|TRBJ1-1|many|TRBD1
CASSPGQVKVNTEAFF
TGTGCCAGCAGCCCGGGACAGGTGAAAGTGAACACTGAAGCTTTCTTT
>TRBV7-9|TRBJ1-1|.|.
CASSSDMRYTEAFF
TGTGCCAGCAGCTCGGACATGCGGTACACTGAAGCTTTCTTT
>TRBV28|TRBJ2-1|few|TRBD2
CASGRLAGGGEQFF
TGTGCCAGCGGAAGACTAGCGGGAGGTGGTGAGCAGTTCTTC
>TRBV11-2|TRBJ1-3|.|.
CASSLDPGFSSPSSGNTIYF
TGTGCCAGCAGCTTAGATCCAGGGTTTAGTAGCCCGAGCTCTGGAAACACCATATATTTT
>TRBV25-1|TRBJ1-2|.|.
CASSDPTGNYGYTF
TGTGCCAGCAGTGACCCAACAGGGAACTATGGCTACACCTTC
>TRBV14|TRBJ1-1|few|.
CASSQTDTNTEAFF
TGTGCCAGCAGCCAAACAGACACGAACACTGAAGCTTTCTTT
>TRBV6-6|TRBJ1-5|.|TRBD1
CASRLQGRRDQPQHF
TGTGCCAGCAGATTACAGGGGAGAAGGGATCAGCCCCAGCATTTT
>TRBV7-9|TRBJ2-2|.|.
CASRREIGELFF
TGTGCCAGCCGAAGGGAGATCGGGGAGCTGTTTTTT
>TRBV7-9|TRBJ2-1|few|TRBD2
CASSPTSGKSNEQFF
TGTGCCAGCAGCCCCACTAGCGGGAAATCAAATGAGCAGTTCTTC
>TRBV5-5|TRBJ2-2|.|.
CASTRQSANTGELFF
TGTGCCAGCACGCGACAGAGCGCGAACACCGGGGAGCTGTTTTTT
>TRBV12-3/TRBV12-4|TRBJ1-1|.|.
CASSYSGTLNTEAFF
TGTGCCAGCAGTTACTCCGGGACATTGAACACTGAAGCTTTCTTT
>TRBV24-1|TRBJ2-3|.|.
CATSDLPETGRTDTQYF
TGTGCCACCAGTGATTTGCCAGAGACAGGACGCACAGATACGCAGTATTTT
>TRBV5-4|TRBJ2-2|once|TRBD2
CASSLASGGGGELFF
TGTGCCAGCAGCTTGGCTAGCGGGGGTGGCGGGGAGCTGTTTTTT
>TRBV7-2|TRBJ2-1|few|.
CASSPRRGNEQFF
TGTGCCAGCAGCCCCCGTAGGGGCAATGAGCAGTTCTTC
>TRBV12-3/TRBV12-4|TRBJ2-6|many|TRBD1
CASSTGDRDHSGANVLTF
TGTGCCAGCAGTACTGGGGACAGGGACCATTCTGGGGCCAACGTCCTGACTTTC
>TRBV7-9|TRBJ2-7|many|.
CASSWPGSSSYEQYF
TGTGCCAGCAGCTGGCCTGGCTCGAGCTCCTACGAGCAGTACTTC